The next 14 T cell receptor beta chains were all read from a single sample in a study of T cell clonality in common variable immunodeficiency. TCRdb's table, derived via immunoSEQ multiplex PCR, lists solely in-frame clones and lacks some. The sample lists 35,000 or so clones, none appearing once, the ten largest making up around 0.87%. Material for sequencing was peripheral blood mononuclear cells. The receptors come from a person aged 18-69 years in good health.

This clone was counted ten times or more. The read stops 3 residues short of the end of the CDR3; the missing end is completed from the germline J gene. This sequence joins TRBV27 and TRBJ2-5, with 7 nucleotides matching TRBD2. The CDR3 loop spans 15 amino acids. The V gene end was trimmed by 4 bases and the J gene end by 1 base; junction bases not matched to a gene: 6. Germline CDR1 and CDR2: MNHEY and SMNVEV (reference sequence). CDR3 DNA, as far as it was read: TGTGCCAGCAGTTCCCCAGCGGGGCCCCAAGAGACC. This sequence encodes CASSSPAGPQET. The full-length CDR3 reads as CASSSPAGPQETQYF.

This clone has ten or more counts. The CDR3 goes on 3 residues after the read ends, and that part is filled in from the germline J gene. The J gene is TRBJ2-1, the V gene TRBV5-4, with 11 bases fitting TRBD2. The V segment lost 3 bases and the J segment 9 bases; nucleotides outside the gene matches: 8. This CDR3 contains 15 residues. CDR1 SGHNT and CDR2 YYREEE come from the germline V gene (reference sequence). The CDR3 region is CASSSLTSGVPEQFF. CDR3 DNA (partial): TGTGCCAGCAGCTCATTGACTAGCGGGGTCCCTGAG.

This clone has a count of ten or more. Mismatch with germline at one junction end may stem from a read error. The read ends 3 residues early relative to the CDR3; the germline J gene fills the gap. The chain couples TRBV4-2 to TRBJ2-1, with D maybe TRBD2 (5 bases). Per germline, CDR1 LGHNA and CDR2 YNFKEQ. There are 14 residues in the CDR3. CDR3 bases read: TGCGCCAGCAGCCAAGATACATCGGGGAATGAG. Translated, it gives CASSQDTSGNE. The CDR3 in its entirety is CASSQDTSGNEQFF.

In its sample, this clone was seen many times. From the germline J gene comes the end of the CDR3, since the read stops 3 residues before it. The chain couples TRBV20-1 to TRBJ2-7; 9 positions agree with TRBD1. The trim removed 5 bases at V and 5 bases at J, leaving 7 bases unmatched. Looked up from germline, CDR1 is DFQATT and CDR2 is SNEGSKA (reference sequence). This CDR3 is built from 13 residues. CDR3 in amino acids: CSAPRTGVDEQYF. Partial CDR3 DNA: TGCAGTGCTCCACGGACAGGGGTTGACGAG.

This clone was seen at least ten times. The read gets to within 3 residues of the CDR3 end, and the germline J gene fills in the rest. The chain employs TRBV20-1 and TRBJ2-1, with D possibly matching TRBD2 (6 bases). With 0 bases removed from V and 4 bases from J, the gap between germline ends came to 16 bases. Germline assignment: CDR1 DFQATT and CDR2 SNEGSKA (reference sequence). This CDR3 has 16 amino acids. Incomplete CDR3 DNA: TGCAGTGCTAGAGATATGCGCTCCGCGGGGTACAATGAG. Translation gives CSARDMRSAGYNE. The entire CDR3 sequence reads CSARDMRSAGYNEQFF.

In this sample, this clone turned up many times. The read gets to within 3 residues of the CDR3 end, and the germline J gene fills in the rest. This chain uses TRBV2 with TRBJ2-2, with a tentative D call TRBD1 (6 bases). This CDR3 contains 17 residues. The V gene's germline CDR1 is SNHLY and CDR2 FYNNEI. V was pared by 1 base and J by 7 bases, with 19 bases between. CDR3 bases read: TGTGCCAGCAGTGAAGGGTACGACAGGAGTATTAACGGGGAG. Encoded protein: CASSEGYDRSINGE. The entire CDR3 protein is CASSEGYDRSINGELFF.

This clone was counted ten times or more. The DNA ends 3 residues before the CDR3 does, and the rest of the CDR3 is filled in from the germline J gene. The rearrangement links TRBV6-2 or TRBV6-3 to TRBJ2-2; possible D gene TRBD1, 6 bases. The CDR3 totals 15 residues. Germline V gene data show CDR1 as MNHEY and CDR2 as SVGEGT. V gave up 0 bases and J gave up 4 bases, with 9 bases separating them. The CDR3 loop reads CASSYSGAGTGELFF. The part of the CDR3 DNA that was read is TGTGCCAGCAGTTACTCGGGGGCGGGCACCGGGGAG.

This clone was detected ten times or more. The sequenced fragment ends 3 residues before the CDR3 boundary, so the rest is inferred from the germline J gene. The gene calls are TRBV18 and TRBJ2-5; a possible D gene is TRBD1 (5 bases). Germline V CDR1 and CDR2: KGHSH, LQKENI. Trimming took 6 bases from V and 0 from J, leaving 14 bases between them. CDR3 length: 15 residues. The CDR3 bases that were read are TGTGCCAGCTCTCATACCAAGGGGAACCAAGAGACC. It yields the protein CASSHTKGNQET. The entire CDR3 reads CASSHTKGNQETQYF. Variable domain in full (rest from reference TRBV18 and TRBJ2-5): NAGVMQNPRHLVRRRGQEARLRCSPMKGHSHVYWYRQLPEEGLKFMVYLQKENIIDESGMPKERFSAEFPKEGPSILRIQQVVRGDSAAYFCASSHTKGNQETQYFGPGTRLLVL.

This clone appeared many times. The read is 3 residues too short to cover the CDR3 end, so that end is filled in from the germline J gene. This chain links TRBV6-2 or TRBV6-3 with TRBJ1-1; TRBD1 aligns across 7 bases. V lost 9 bases to trimming and J lost 1 base; unmatched junction nucleotides: 2. Germline lookup yields CDR1 MNHEY and CDR2 SVGEGT. The CDR3 contains 12 residues. The CDR3 bases that were read are TGTGCCAGAAGGGGGCAGAACACTGAA. Protein: CARRGQNTE. The CDR3 as a whole reads CARRGQNTEAFF.

This clone has a count of ten or more. The read is 3 residues too short to cover the CDR3 end, so that end is filled in from the germline J gene. The chain links TRBV5-1 to TRBJ2-2; 15 bases are a match to TRBD2. Trimming took 5 bases from V and 5 from J; bases not matched to a gene: 7. The CDR3 loop spans 17 amino acids. CDR1 SGHRS and CDR2 YFSETQ come from the germline V gene. The sequenced CDR3 bases are TGCGCCAGCAGTCGGACTAGCGGGAGGGCCCATACCGGGGAG. Protein sequence: CASSRTSGRAHTGE. The complete CDR3 sequence is CASSRTSGRAHTGELFF.

This clone was recorded at least ten times. The read finishes 3 residues shy of the CDR3 end, and the germline J gene is used to complete it. J is TRBJ2-2 and V is TRBV4-2, with TRBD2 as a possible D gene (8 bases). From germline, CDR1 is LGHNA and CDR2 YNFKEQ. The CDR3 covers 17 residues. V shed 4 bases and J shed 4 bases, with 19 bases lying between them. The DNA read from the CDR3 is TGTGCCAGCAGCCCCCGGGGGGGACAGATTTCCACCGGGGAG. Translation: CASSPRGGQISTGE. From start to end, the CDR3 is CASSPRGGQISTGELFF.

This clone appeared many times. Coverage ceases 3 residues before the CDR3 finishes, and the germline J gene fills in the end. V and J are TRBV5-1 and TRBJ1-1, with a possible D match to TRBD1 (6 bases). This CDR3 region has 14 residues. The germline V gene encodes CDR1 SGHRS and CDR2 YFSETQ. V was trimmed by 1 base and J by 4 bases, leaving 11 bases between them. The CDR3 region is CASSLQGWGTEAFF. CDR3 bases read: TGCGCCAGCAGCTTGCAGGGGTGGGGCACTGAA.

This clone has ten or more counts. The sequence runs out 3 residues before the end of the CDR3; the remainder is reconstructed from the germline J gene. The gene calls are TRBV9 and TRBJ2-3; D gene uncertain. The CDR3 sequence is 17 residues long. V dropped 4 bases and J dropped 0 bases, with 18 bases sitting between them. Germline CDR1 and CDR2: SGDLS and YYNGEE. CDR3 amino acids: CASSPKPNPHSTDTQYF. The CDR3 bases that were read are TGTGCCAGCAGCCCAAAACCCAACCCACACAGCACAGATACG.

This clone has ten or more counts. The CDR3 end lies 3 residues beyond the end of the read and is filled in from the germline J gene. This rearrangement joins TRBV20-1 to TRBJ1-2; possibly TRBD1 for D (6 bases). CDR1 DFQATT and CDR2 SNEGSKA come from the germline V gene (reference sequence). The CDR3 has 13 residues. V was trimmed by 6 bases and J by 5 bases, leaving 16 bases between them. CDR3 region: CSANPQGIYGYTF. The sequenced CDR3 bases are TGCAGTGCAAACCCCCAGGGGATATATGGC.